A single sample gave rise to the 10 T cell receptor beta chains below, sequenced in a study of CD4 and CD8 cells across lung adenocarcinoma regions. MiXCR was run by TCRdb on the PCR reads, yielding one entry per CDR3 protein. The table lists 15,000 to 20,000 distinct CDR3 sequences, 50% of them singletons. The sequencing sample was made of CD8+ T cells from the margin of a lung tumor. Every receptor here comes from a male donor with lung adenocarcinoma. The CD4 and CD8 labels of this study may be unreliable.

This clonotype was recorded at least ten times. The chain uses TRBV6-4 and TRBJ2-1, with D perhaps matching TRBD2 (5 bases). In germline, CDR1 is MRHNA, CDR2 SNTAGT. V was shortened by 2 bases and J by 7 bases, with 12 bases between the two germline ends. The CDR3 consists of 14 residues. The CDR3: CASSDAGGHNEQFF. As DNA, the CDR3 is TGTGCCAGCAGTGACGCAGGCGGGCATAATGAGCAGTTCTTC.

This clonotype is deemed medium-sized. This chain connects TRBV12-3 or TRBV12-4 to TRBJ2-1; no clear D. CDR3 length: 13 amino acids. Deletions cut 7 bases from V and 9 bases from J, with 16 bases between. The CDR3, as DNA: TGTGCCAGCACACCCCACTATGCTGGTGAGCAGTTCTTC. Protein: CASTPHYAGEQFF.

The rearrangement joins TRBV10-3 to TRBJ2-2; 8 nucleotides match TRBD1. The CDR3 has 13 amino acids. V shed 10 bases, J shed 4 bases, and the junction held 5 bases outside the gene matches. In germline, CDR1 is ENHRY, CDR2 SYGVKD. The CDR3 bases are TGTGCCACCAGGGGACAGGCCACCGGGGAGCTGTTTTTT. Its protein is CATRGQATGELFF.

The gene calls are TRBV7-2 and TRBJ2-3, with unresolved D. The CDR3 is 15 residues long. Trimming pared 8 bases from V and 6 bases from J, leaving 21 bases between. Germline V gene lookup returns CDR1 SGHTA and CDR2 FQGNSA. The CDR3 reads CASARANRPWDTQYF. The CDR3 DNA reads TGTGCCAGCGCTAGAGCGAACCGCCCATGGGATACGCAGTATTTT.

By share of the sample, this clonotype is medium-sized (0.01 to 0.1%). The rearrangement links TRBV6-1 to TRBJ2-5; possibly TRBD2 for D (6 bases). The CDR3 spans 14 residues. Germline loops: CDR1 MNHNS, CDR2 SASEGT. The V and J ends lost 5 bases and 11 bases respectively, with 21 bases between them. The CDR3 DNA sequence: TGTGCCAGCAGTACGACGGGCAGTCCGGGGGAGCAGTACTTC. The encoded protein is CASSTTGSPGEQYF.

The chain couples TRBV6-1 to TRBJ2-3, with a weak D call TRBD2 (6 bases). The CDR3 length is 15 residues. Trimming left V 7 bases short and J 1 base short, with 15 bases between. The germline V gene has CDR1 MNHNS and CDR2 SASEGT. CDR3 coding DNA: TGTGCCAGCAAAGCAGCTATAGCGGGCACAGATACGCAGTATTTT. The encoded protein is CASKAAIAGTDTQYF.

Only one count was recorded for this clonotype. Germline is not matched at one junction end, which may reflect a read error. The chain is built from TRBV6-1 and TRBJ1-2, with a tentative D call TRBD1 (5 bases). Germline assignment: CDR1 MNHNS and CDR2 SASEGT. The CDR3 has 15 residues. CDR3 in amino acids: CASTYHGHTNYGYIF. The DNA of the CDR3 is TGTGCCAGCACATATCATGGACATACGAACTATGGATATATCTTT.

The sample holds many counts of this clonotype. The chain employs TRBV10-2 and TRBJ2-1; 9 nucleotides line up with TRBD2. CDR1 is WSHSY, CDR2 SAAADI, per germline. Trimming cost V 6 bases and J 4 bases; bases outside gene matches: 7. CDR3 length: 15 residues. The CDR3 reads CASSLSSGDYNEQFF. The CDR3 nucleotides read TGCGCCAGCAGCTTGTCTAGCGGGGATTACAATGAGCAGTTCTTC.

A word on this clonotype: The junction does not match germline at one end; this may be a read error. The rearrangement links TRBV6-1 to TRBJ2-5; 8 bases line up with TRBD2. This CDR3 has 16 residues. Germline V CDR1 and CDR2: MNHNS, SASEGT. CDR3 DNA sequence: TGTGCTAGCGGGGACCGCGGGAGTCGCGACACAGAGACCCAGTACTTT. Its protein product is CASGDRGSRDTETQYF.

The V gene is TRBV25-1, the J gene TRBJ2-1; tentative D call: TRBD2 (5 bases). The last part of the DNA fits TRBJ2-5 better; the J call may be wrong. The germline gives CDR1 MGHDK, CDR2 SYGVNS. The CDR3 covers 11 residues. The CDR3 region is CASRRVETQYF. The DNA of the CDR3 is TGTGCCAGCAGGAGGGTTGAGACCCAGTACTTC.